Each of the 20 T cell receptor beta chains below was sequenced from the same sample in a study of T cell repertoires in cytomegalovirus infection. For these receptors, no antigen is known. MiXCR, applied by TCRdb to the reads, yields one record per CDR3 protein. This sample has approximately 990,000 distinct CDR3 sequences, with approximately 32% found just once. Sequencing used cultured CD8+ T cells from PBMCs, obtained from culture after CMV antigen stimulation. These receptors all come from a human donor in good health (CMV status not recorded). Some clones in this sample may be carry-over from other donors' samples.

The CDR3 nucleotides read TGTGCCAGCAGTTTAGGACTAGCGGGGTCGGCCGAGCAGTACTTC. Translating gives CASSLGLAGSAEQYF. V and J are TRBV27 and TRBJ2-7, with 12 positions matching TRBD2. This CDR3 has 15 amino acids. Germline V gives CDR1 MNHEY, CDR2 SMNVEV (reference sequence). The V gene end was trimmed by 2 bases and the J gene end by 6 bases; junction bases not matched to a gene: 5.

This clonotype was picked up many times. The V and J genes are TRBV7-2 and TRBJ2-3; D is ambiguous. This CDR3 is 11 amino acids long. CDR1 and CDR2 (germline): SGHTA, FQGNSA. The CDR3 region is CNRPFTDTQYF. DNA of the CDR3: TGTAATCGACCTTTCACAGATACGCAGTATTTT. The whole variable domain, remainder taken from reference TRBV7-2 and TRBJ2-3, is GAGVSQSPSNKVTEKGKDVELRCDPISGHTALYWYRQSLGQGLEFLIYFQGNSAPDKSGLPSDRFSAERTGGSVSTLTIQRTQQEDSAVYLCNRPFTDTQYFGPGTRLTVL.

V and J are TRBV5-6 and TRBJ2-1, with TRBD1 identical over 8 bases. J was trimmed by 4 bases and V by 2 bases; bases with no gene match: 11. The V gene's germline CDR1 is SGHDT and CDR2 YYEEEE. The CDR3 is 17 amino acids. CDR3: CASSFYPGGAGYNEQFF. The CDR3 DNA is TGTGCCAGCAGCTTCTACCCAGGGGGCGCGGGGTACAATGAGCAGTTCTTC.

The chain carries TRBV6-2 or TRBV6-3 and TRBJ1-5, with 11 bases lining up with TRBD1. V lost 6 bases and J lost 5; bases outside the gene matches: 9. The germline CDR1 and CDR2 sequences are MNHEY and SVGEGT. There are 16 residues in the CDR3. For the CDR3, the DNA is TGTGCCAGCAGCCGGTCGGACAGGGGGCTAGATCAGCCCCAGCATTTT. Translation: CASSRSDRGLDQPQHF.

V usage is TRBV15 and J usage is TRBJ2-7; possible D gene TRBD1, 5 bases. The CDR3 runs to 12 residues. The germline V and J ends were trimmed by 11 bases and 3 bases, with 14 bases remaining between them. CDR1 is LNHNV, CDR2 YYDKDF, per germline (reference sequence). DNA of the CDR3: TGTGCCGTCGTGGACAAAGACTACGAGCAGTACTTC. It encodes CAVVDKDYEQYF.

This chain's CDR3 is CSARWTETYEQYF. The DNA for the CDR3 is TGCAGTGCTAGATGGACAGAGACCTACGAGCAGTACTTC. The V and J genes are TRBV20-1 and TRBJ2-7, with a possible D match to TRBD1 (6 bases). Germline CDR1 is DFQATT and CDR2 is SNEGSKA (reference sequence). CDR3 size: 13 residues. Trimming shortened V by 2 bases and J by 2 bases, and 10 bases separated the two germline ends.

This clonotype came up a few times. V gene TRBV27 combines with J gene TRBJ1-6; D not certain. CDR1 and CDR2 (germline): MNHEY, SMNVEV (reference sequence). V lost 3 bases, J lost 10 bases, and 16 bases lay in between. The CDR3 sequence is 15 residues long. In DNA, the CDR3 is TGTGCCAGCAGTTTTGTCAAAACGAATCCGTCACCCCTCCACTTT. This encodes CASSFVKTNPSPLHF.

The V gene is TRBV25-1, the J gene TRBJ2-4, with D unclear. Trimming removed 4 bases at V and 3 bases at J, with 10 bases between. The CDR3 has 14 amino acids. Germline V lookup: CDR1 MGHDK, CDR2 SYGVNS. CDR3 loop: CASSAGRDKNIQYF. Here the CDR3 DNA reads TGTGCCAGCAGTGCCGGAAGGGACAAAAACATTCAGTACTTC.

This clonotype was seen only a few times. DNA of the CDR3: TGTGCCAGCAGCTCGAGACCCTCGAGTGGCACTGAAGCTTTCTTT. Its translation: CASSSRPSSGTEAFF. V usage is TRBV7-6 and J usage is TRBJ1-1, with unresolved D. This CDR3 has 15 amino acids. Trimming left V 4 bases short and J 4 bases short, with 16 bases between. CDR1 and CDR2 from the germline V gene are SGHVS and FNYEAQ.

On this clonotype itself: One junction end does not reproduce the germline sequence, and a read error may be involved. This chain uses TRBV14 with TRBJ2-1, with 7 bases aligning to TRBD1. Germline V CDR1 and CDR2: SGHDN, FVKESK. This CDR3 comprises 15 residues. The CDR3 region has the DNA TGTGCCAGCAACCAATGGTCGACAGGGTACAATGAGCAGTTCTTC. It encodes CASNQWSTGYNEQFF.

This clonotype has just a few counts. The chain is built from TRBV7-9 and TRBJ2-7; 9 nucleotides agree with TRBD1. CDR3 length: 15 amino acids. With V trimmed by 8 bases and J by 0 bases, 8 bases remained unmatched. Germline V CDR1 and CDR2: SEHNR, FQNEAQ (reference sequence). In nucleotides, the CDR3 is TGTGCCAGCTACGATACAGGGGGCGGCTCCTACGAGCAGTACGTC. Protein product: CASYDTGGGSYEQYV.

The rearrangement uses TRBV27 and TRBJ1-2; no clear D gene. The length of the CDR3 is 14 residues. Germline V gives CDR1 MNHEY, CDR2 SMNVEV (reference sequence). With 0 bases removed from V and 0 bases from J, the gap between germline ends came to 5 bases. CDR3 sequence reads: CASSLSPTNYGYTF. The DNA of the CDR3 is TGTGCCAGCAGTTTATCCCCTACTAACTATGGCTACACCTTC.

The rearrangement uses TRBV4-1 and TRBJ2-1, with 10 bases matching TRBD1. Germline CDR1 is MGHRA and CDR2 is YSYEKL. V gave up 2 bases and J gave up 9 bases; unmatched junction bases: 7. The CDR3 is made up of 15 amino acids. CDR3 protein: CASSQPGTGDGEQFF. CDR3 nucleotides: TGCGCCAGCAGCCAACCCGGGACAGGGGATGGTGAGCAGTTCTTC.

In this sample, this clonotype turned up a few times. The chain joins TRBV7-9 to TRBJ2-3; no firm D call. Per the germline V gene, CDR1 is SEHNR and CDR2 is FQNEAQ (reference sequence). There are 13 residues in the CDR3. The V gene lost 8 bases and the J gene lost 1 base, with 10 bases spanning the gap. CDR3 residues: CASPPPGTDTQYF. CDR3 in DNA: TGTGCCAGCCCTCCTCCGGGCACAGATACGCAGTATTTT.

The genes are TRBV18 and TRBJ1-5; 9 bases map to TRBD1. This CDR3 spans 15 amino acids. Germline V gives CDR1 KGHSH, CDR2 LQKENI. The J segment lost 4 bases and the V segment lost 6 bases, leaving 7 bases of the junction unmatched. DNA for the CDR3: TGTGCCAGCTCCCCGGACAGGGGAATAAATCAGCCCCAGCATTTT. This sequence encodes CASSPDRGINQPQHF.

The genes are TRBV2 and TRBJ2-3; the D is unclear. The CDR3 contains 10 residues. Germline CDR1 and CDR2: SNHLY and FYNNEI. CDR3 sequence reads: CTTLDIKQYF. The CDR3 DNA reads as TGTACCACCCTCGATATTAAGCAGTATTTT.

The chain links TRBV6-1 to TRBJ1-2; no clear D gene. V shed 9 bases and J shed 7 bases, with 12 bases lying between them. Per the germline V gene, CDR1 is MNHNS and CDR2 is SASEGT. The CDR3 spans 11 residues. The CDR3 is CASGSWAGYTF. For the CDR3, the DNA is TGTGCCAGTGGGTCTTGGGCTGGCTACACCTTC.

This clonotype occurred a few times. The genes are TRBV7-3 and TRBJ1-1; TRBD1 agrees at 8 bases. Losses at the gene ends were 5 bases for V and 4 bases for J; bases not matched to a gene: 9. Germline lookup yields CDR1 SGHTA and CDR2 FQGTGA. This CDR3 comprises 15 residues. CDR3 in DNA: TGTGCCAGCAGCCTCAAGCCGACAGGGGCCACTGAAGCTTTCTTT. It codes for CASSLKPTGATEAFF.

This clonotype came up a few times. The chain links TRBV12-3 or TRBV12-4 to TRBJ2-7, with D possibly TRBD2 on 6 matching bases. Trimming pared 3 bases from V and 7 bases from J, leaving 16 bases between. The CDR3 extends over 14 amino acids. CDR3 protein: CASSLLGTGDEQYF. CDR3 in DNA: TGTGCCAGCAGTTTGTTGGGAACGGGGGATGAGCAGTACTTC.

The chain uses TRBV13 and TRBJ2-1; 7 bases fit TRBD2. The trim removed 5 bases at V and 8 bases at J, leaving 15 bases unmatched. The germline gives CDR1 PRHDT, CDR2 FYEKMQ (reference sequence). This CDR3 has 16 amino acids. This CDR3 is CASSLREFYYVDEQFF. CDR3 DNA sequence: TGTGCCAGCAGCCTGCGGGAGTTCTATTATGTGGATGAGCAGTTCTTC.